The entry below gives a single T cell receptor (beta chain) sequence along with its context. These data originate in a study of cytomegalovirus exposure and HLA in healthy donors. The CDR3 spans 15 residues. V was pared by 3 bases and J by 7 bases, with 19 bases between. From germline, CDR1 is SGHTA and CDR2 FQGNSA. Use of 60 Vbeta and 13 Jbeta primers characterized the PCR. Clones were sequenced by immunoSEQ multiplex PCR, and TCRdb holds only the in-frame ones, with some missing. This repertoire shows 90,000 to 100,000 clones, approximately 80% found once; its top ten account for just over 0.75%. The J gene is TRBJ2-7, the V gene TRBV7-2; D is perhaps TRBD1 (6 bases). Sequencing was done on a sample of PBMCs. This receptor was obtained from a woman aged 60-70 years in good health and CMV-seronegative. CDR3 sequence (DNA): TGTGCCAGCAGCTTCCCCTCGAGGGGGTGGCGGGAGCAGTACTTC. This gives the protein CASSFPSRGWREQYF.